In its sample, the clone carrying this T cell receptor beta chain was seen a few times. Its specificity is not known. Assay used: immunoSEQ multiplex PCR; TCRdb lists only in-frame clones, some missing. The sample lists 550,000 to 700,000 clones, about three quarters occurring once. The data are from a study of shared clonotypes between healthy human individuals. The CD4+ fraction was divided into a CD45RA+ naive subset and a CD45RA-negative memory subset. Study observations and caveats: Enrolling few donors narrowed the genetic and exposure-history diversity that was represented.

This TCR came from a woman aged 30 to 39 in good health. Sequencing was done on a sample of memory CD4+ T cells sorted from blood. The subset here: CD45RA-negative fraction.

Here the CDR3 DNA reads TGTGCCAGCAGCTCGTCAGGGTGGAACACTGAAGCTTTCTTT. It translates to CASSSSGWNTEAFF. The V and J genes are TRBV7-9 and TRBJ1-1, with TRBD1 as a possible D gene (5 bases). Trimming stripped 4 bases from V and 1 base from J, with 10 bases between. The CDR3 is 14 amino acids. Germline V CDR1 and CDR2: SEHNR, FQNEAQ (reference sequence).